Listed below are T cell receptor beta chains from one sample, sequenced in a study of T-cell memory formation after mild COVID-19. TCRdb reprocessed the 5' RACE reads with MiXCR, giving one entry per CDR3 protein. The table has 150,000 to 200,000 distinct CDR3 sequences, 11% seen once; the top ten hold about 3.8%. Sequenced material: PBMCs or a T cell subset sorted from them (not recorded which). Receptors were obtained from a man between 18 and 35 years old who had mild COVID-19 (a few samples of this study predate the infection). Cell type and time point are not known. The CDR3 runs from the conserved cysteine through the conserved F or W. The D gene is left open where the match is weak. A row's size may be missing; if present it is once, few, many or a size class.

J: TRBJ1-1; D: .; size: .; V: TRBV12-3/TRBV12-4; DNA: TGTGCCAGCAGTTTACAAAGTAACACTGAAGCTTTCTTT; CDR3: CASSLQSNTEAFF
J: TRBJ1-1; D: .; size: .; V: TRBV18; DNA: TGTGCCAGCTCAAGGGTATACATGAACACTGAAGCTTTCTTT; CDR3: CASSRVYMNTEAFF
J: TRBJ2-7; D: .; size: few; V: TRBV15; DNA: TGTGCCACCAGCAGAGACACAGGGAACGAGCAGTACTTC; CDR3: CATSRDTGNEQYF
J: TRBJ1-5; D: .; size: few; V: TRBV18; DNA: TGTGCCAGCTCGTCGGACGGGACGAATCAGCCCCAGCATTTT; CDR3: CASSSDGTNQPQHF
J: TRBJ2-2; D: TRBD1; size: .; V: TRBV6-5; DNA: TGTGCCAGCAGTTGGGACAGGGGGAACACCGGGGAGCTGTTTTTT; CDR3: CASSWDRGNTGELFF
J: TRBJ2-2; D: .; size: .; V: TRBV29-1; DNA: TGCAGCGCCTCTTCCACCGGGGAGCTGTTTTTT; CDR3: CSASSTGELFF
J: TRBJ1-6; D: .; size: few; V: TRBV9; DNA: TGTGCCAGCACCCAGACCCTGCAGAGCTCCTATAATTCACCCCTCCACTTT; CDR3: CASTQTLQSSYNSPLHF
J: TRBJ1-1; D: .; size: few; V: TRBV20-1; DNA: TGCAGTGCTAGATCGGTCACCGGGACACTGAACACTGAAGCTTTCTTT; CDR3: CSARSVTGTLNTEAFF
J: TRBJ2-5; D: .; size: .; V: TRBV3-1; DNA: TGTGCCAGCAGCCAAGATCGGGAGTTCCCTCAAGAGACCCAGTACTTC; CDR3: CASSQDREFPQETQYF
J: TRBJ1-1; D: .; size: many; V: TRBV20-1; DNA: TGCAGTGCTAGCCGGCCTGGGGCGAACACTGAAGCTTTCTTT; CDR3: CSASRPGANTEAFF
J: TRBJ2-1; D: .; size: many; V: TRBV5-1; DNA: TGCGCCAGCAGCTTGGGAGGCAGACGGGCCTACAATGAGCAGTTCTTC; CDR3: CASSLGGRRAYNEQFF
J: TRBJ2-7; D: .; size: many; V: TRBV25-1; DNA: TGTGCCAGCAGTGACTTTCGGGCTGGCGAGCAGTACTTC; CDR3: CASSDFRAGEQYF
J: TRBJ2-3; D: .; size: .; V: TRBV7-2; DNA: TGTGCCAGCAGCCTGGGACCACAGACAGATACGCAGTATTTT; CDR3: CASSLGPQTDTQYF
J: TRBJ2-5; D: .; size: many; V: TRBV5-1; DNA: TGCGCCAGCAGCTTGGACCCACAAACCAAAGAGACCCAGTACTTC; CDR3: CASSLDPQTKETQYF
J: TRBJ1-4; D: .; size: .; V: TRBV18; DNA: TGTGCCAGCTCACCAGGGTATACGGATGAAAAACTGTTTTTT; CDR3: CASSPGYTDEKLFF
J: TRBJ2-5; D: .; size: few; V: TRBV20-1; DNA: TGCAGATCGGGGGAGACCCAGTACTTC; CDR3: CRSGETQYF
J: TRBJ2-2; D: .; size: .; V: TRBV20-1; DNA: TGCAGTGCTCGGGGGGCGACAGGGACCGGGGAGCTGTTTTTT; CDR3: CSARGATGTGELFF
J: TRBJ1-1; D: TRBD1; size: few; V: TRBV11-2; DNA: TGTGCCAGCAGCTACATTGCCGGGACAGCCCAAGCTTTCTTT; CDR3: CASSYIAGTAQAFF
J: TRBJ1-2; D: .; size: few; V: TRBV5-1; DNA: TGCGCCAGCAGCTTGGGGCAGCTCTATGGCTACACCTTC; CDR3: CASSLGQLYGYTF
J: TRBJ1-1; D: .; size: many; V: TRBV7-6; DNA: TGTGCCAGCAGCTCCCAGGAGAACACTGAAGCTTTCTTT; CDR3: CASSSQENTEAFF
J: TRBJ1-3; D: .; size: many; V: TRBV6-1; DNA: TGTGCCAGCAGTGAACAGGGTGGAAACACCATATATTTT; CDR3: CASSEQGGNTIYF
J: TRBJ2-3; D: .; size: few; V: TRBV5-5; DNA: TGTGCCAGCAGCTGGGAGGTACGTCGCACAGATACGCAGTATTTT; CDR3: CASSWEVRRTDTQYF
J: TRBJ1-5; D: .; size: .; V: TRBV4-2; DNA: TGTGCCAGCAGCCAAGATGGTCCCGGGGGCTTTGGTCAGCCCCAGCATTTT; CDR3: CASSQDGPGGFGQPQHF
J: TRBJ2-1; D: .; size: few; V: TRBV29-1; DNA: TGCAGCGTTGAAGCTCGCTTCGGGACTGAGCAGTTCTTC; CDR3: CSVEARFGTEQFF
J: TRBJ2-2; D: .; size: few; V: TRBV11-2; DNA: TGTGCCAGCAGCTGGACAGCTTCCGTCCCCACCGGGGAGCTGTTTTTT; CDR3: CASSWTASVPTGELFF
J: TRBJ1-4; D: .; size: many; V: TRBV15; DNA: TGTGCCACCAGCAGGGCCGTGCAGGCTAATGAAAAACTGTTTTTT; CDR3: CATSRAVQANEKLFF
J: TRBJ2-2; D: TRBD1; size: few; V: TRBV6-2/TRBV6-3; DNA: TGTGCCAGCCGCCGGGACAGGACCACCGGGGAGCTGTTTTTT; CDR3: CASRRDRTTGELFF
J: TRBJ2-5; D: .; size: few; V: TRBV7-8; DNA: TGTGCCAGCAGCTACTCCGGGGGTTCGGGAGAGACCCAGTACTTC; CDR3: CASSYSGGSGETQYF
J: TRBJ2-7; D: TRBD1; size: few; V: TRBV4-3; DNA: TGCGCCAGCAGCCAAGACGGGCAGGGGGAGATCGAGCAGTACTTC; CDR3: CASSQDGQGEIEQYF
J: TRBJ1-1; D: .; size: few; V: TRBV28; DNA: TGTGCCAGCAGTTTGCAGGGTTGGGGTAACACTGAAGCTTTCTTT; CDR3: CASSLQGWGNTEAFF
J: TRBJ1-1; D: .; size: few; V: TRBV20-1; DNA: TGCAGTGCTAGAGATATTCCAGGGAACACTGAAGCTTTCTTT; CDR3: CSARDIPGNTEAFF
J: TRBJ2-5; D: .; size: few; V: TRBV25-1; DNA: TGTGCCAGCACTCCCTCGGAGGGTTGGCAAGAGACCCAGTACTTC; CDR3: CASTPSEGWQETQYF
J: TRBJ2-4; D: .; size: many; V: TRBV12-3/TRBV12-4; DNA: TGTGCCAGCAGTTTAGGGGGGGCTAAAAACATTCAGTACTTC; CDR3: CASSLGGAKNIQYF
J: TRBJ2-7; D: .; size: many; V: TRBV12-3/TRBV12-4; DNA: TGTGCCAGCAGTTGGGACCGACTCGAGCAGTACTTC; CDR3: CASSWDRLEQYF
J: TRBJ1-6; D: TRBD1; size: few; V: TRBV19; DNA: TGTGCCAGTAGCGGGACAGGGGGCGATTGGCCCTATAATTCACCCCTCCACTTT; CDR3: CASSGTGGDWPYNSPLHF
J: TRBJ2-5; D: TRBD2; size: .; V: TRBV12-3/TRBV12-4; DNA: TGTGCCAGCAGTTTAGCGCTAACCGGGGGGGCCAGTGAGACCCAGTACTTC; CDR3: CASSLALTGGASETQYF
J: TRBJ1-4; D: .; size: many; V: TRBV5-1; DNA: TGCGCCAGCAGCTTGGCCCCGGGGGGGAGCGGCGAAAAACTGTTTTTT; CDR3: CASSLAPGGSGEKLFF
J: TRBJ2-3; D: .; size: .; V: TRBV11-2; DNA: TGTGCCAGCAGCCGGTGGGCCTCCACAGATACGCAGTATTTT; CDR3: CASSRWASTDTQYF
J: TRBJ1-4; D: TRBD1; size: many; V: TRBV28; DNA: TGTGCCAGCAGTACCACAGGGGTAACTAATGAAAAACTGTTTTTT; CDR3: CASSTTGVTNEKLFF
J: TRBJ2-5; D: .; size: many; V: TRBV7-9; DNA: TGTGCCAGCAGCTTAGCCCCGGACAAAGAGACCCAGTACTTC; CDR3: CASSLAPDKETQYF
J: TRBJ1-2; D: TRBD1; size: .; V: TRBV14; DNA: TGTGCCAGCAGCCCGGGACAGGGCTACTATGGCTACACCTTC; CDR3: CASSPGQGYYGYTF
J: TRBJ2-5; D: .; size: .; V: TRBV4-3; DNA: TGCGCCAGCAGCCAAGACAGGGGTTGGCGAGAGACCCAGTACTTC; CDR3: CASSQDRGWRETQYF